The present entry profiles one T cell receptor beta chain with its context. This sample was taken from a study of cytomegalovirus exposure and HLA in healthy donors. Researchers ran the PCR with 60 Vbeta and 13 Jbeta primers. Only in-frame clones appear in the TCRdb table, and some are missing; sequencing was by immunoSEQ multiplex PCR. The sample has some 53,000 clones. The source of this sequence is a woman aged 55-70 years in good health and CMV-seropositive. Sequencing input: PBMCs.

The CDR3 here is CASSFVIKRTPSTDTQYF. DNA of the CDR3: TGTGCCAGCAGCTTTGTTATAAAACGGACACCAAGCACAGATACGCAGTATTTT. The chain is built from TRBV5-6 and TRBJ2-3, with D perhaps TRBD1 (5 bases). The CDR3 is 18 amino acids. Germline lookup yields CDR1 SGHDT and CDR2 YYEEEE. The V and J ends lost 2 bases and 0 bases respectively, with 19 bases between them.